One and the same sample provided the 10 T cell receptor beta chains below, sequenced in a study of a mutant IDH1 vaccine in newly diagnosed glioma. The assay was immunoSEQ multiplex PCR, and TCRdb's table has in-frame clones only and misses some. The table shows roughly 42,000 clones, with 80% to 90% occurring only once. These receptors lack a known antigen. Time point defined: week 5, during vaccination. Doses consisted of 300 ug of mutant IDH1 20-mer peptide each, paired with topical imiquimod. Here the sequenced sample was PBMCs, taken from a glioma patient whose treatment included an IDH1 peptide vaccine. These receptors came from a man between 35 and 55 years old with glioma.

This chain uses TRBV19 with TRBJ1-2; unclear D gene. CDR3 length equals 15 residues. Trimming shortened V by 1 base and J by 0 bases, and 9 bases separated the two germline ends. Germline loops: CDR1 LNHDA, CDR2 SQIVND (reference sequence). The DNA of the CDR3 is TGTGCCAGTAGTATAGCCCAGAACGCTAACTATGGCTACACCTTC. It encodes CASSIAQNANYGYTF.

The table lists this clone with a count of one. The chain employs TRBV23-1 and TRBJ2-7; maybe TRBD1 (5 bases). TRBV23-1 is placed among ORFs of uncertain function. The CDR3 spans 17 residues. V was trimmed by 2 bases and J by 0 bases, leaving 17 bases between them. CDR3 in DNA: TGCGCCAGCAGTCAAAAATCCCTCGGCCAGGGCTCCTACGAGCAGTACTTC. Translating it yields CASSQKSLGQGSYEQYF.

The CDR3 loop is CASSQPGVEQYF. The CDR3 DNA reads as TGCGCCAGCTCACAACCAGGGGTCGAGCAGTACTTC. The gene calls are TRBV10-1 and TRBJ2-7; D is possibly TRBD1 (6 bases). CDR3 length: 12 amino acids. Germline V gene sequence: CDR1 WNHNN, CDR2 SYGVQD (reference sequence). Trimming stripped 8 bases from V and 6 bases from J, with 14 bases between.

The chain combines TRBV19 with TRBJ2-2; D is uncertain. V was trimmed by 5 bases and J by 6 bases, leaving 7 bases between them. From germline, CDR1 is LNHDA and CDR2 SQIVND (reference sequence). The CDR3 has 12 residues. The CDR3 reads CASSDGPGELFF. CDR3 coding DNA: TGTGCCAGTAGTGACGGACCCGGGGAGCTGTTTTTT.

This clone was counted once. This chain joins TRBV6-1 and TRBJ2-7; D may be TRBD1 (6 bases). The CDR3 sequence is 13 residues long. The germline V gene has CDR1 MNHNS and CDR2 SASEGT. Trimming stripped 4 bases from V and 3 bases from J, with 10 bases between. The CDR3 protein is CASSVSQGYEQYF. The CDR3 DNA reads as TGTGCCAGCAGTGTTTCACAGGGCTACGAGCAGTACTTC.

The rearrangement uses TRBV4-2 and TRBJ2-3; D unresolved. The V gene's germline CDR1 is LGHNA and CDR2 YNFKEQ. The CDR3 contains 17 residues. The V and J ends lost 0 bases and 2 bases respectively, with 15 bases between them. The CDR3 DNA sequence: TGTGCCAGCAGCCAAGATCTCCTTACCCTAAACACAGATACGCAGTATTTT. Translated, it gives CASSQDLLTLNTDTQYF.

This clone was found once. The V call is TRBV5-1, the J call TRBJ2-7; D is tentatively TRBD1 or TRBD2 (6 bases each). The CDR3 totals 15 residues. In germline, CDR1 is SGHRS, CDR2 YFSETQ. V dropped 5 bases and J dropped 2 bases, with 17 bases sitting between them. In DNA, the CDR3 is TGCGCCAGCAGACTCCGAGGGGGGCCCGCCTACGAGCAGTACTTC. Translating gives CASRLRGGPAYEQYF.

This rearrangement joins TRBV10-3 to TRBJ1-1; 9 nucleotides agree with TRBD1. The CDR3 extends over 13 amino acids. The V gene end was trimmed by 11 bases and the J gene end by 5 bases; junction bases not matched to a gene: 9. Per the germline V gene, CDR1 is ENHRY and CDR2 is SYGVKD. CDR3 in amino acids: CAVTWDRATEAFF. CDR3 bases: TGTGCCGTCACTTGGGACAGGGCAACTGAAGCTTTCTTT.

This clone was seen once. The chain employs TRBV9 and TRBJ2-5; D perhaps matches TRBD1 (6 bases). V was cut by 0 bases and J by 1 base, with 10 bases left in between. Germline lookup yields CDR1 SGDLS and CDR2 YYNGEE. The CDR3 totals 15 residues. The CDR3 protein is CASSVDRALQETQYF. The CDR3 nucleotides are TGTGCCAGCAGCGTAGACAGGGCCCTCCAAGAGACCCAGTACTTC.

CDR3 bases: TGCAGCTCCCGACGGCGGGATAGTGGGAGTTGGCAGTTCTTC. Residues: CSSRRRDSGSWQFF. The V call is TRBV29-1, the J call TRBJ2-1; tentatively, D is TRBD2 (6 bases). The germline V gene has CDR1 SQVTM and CDR2 ANQGSEA. CDR3 length: 14 residues. V was clipped by 8 bases and J by 12 bases, with 26 bases between them.